These 28 T cell receptor beta chains were all obtained from the same sample, sequenced in a study of T cells in Graves' hyperthyroidism and ophthalmopathy. Amplification of TCR beta CDR3 regions was performed using RNA transcripts as template. Initially, a first-round RT-PCR of the TCR CDR3 employed the HTBI primer set. TCRdb analysed the multiplex PCR reads with MiXCR anew, one entry per CDR3 protein. The sample has 600,000 to 700,000 distinct CDR3 sequences, over 40% seen once. Sequenced input: peripheral blood or thyroid tissue (not recorded which). The receptors were sampled from an adult man with Graves' disease, either hyperthyroidism or ophthalmopathy (not recorded which).

This chain uses TRBV24-1 with TRBJ1-1; D call uncertain. This CDR3 region has 11 residues. The germline V gene has CDR1 KGHDR and CDR2 SFDVKD. Here the CDR3 reads CYTHGHTEAFF. The CDR3 nucleotides read TGTTACACGCATGGGCACACTGAAGCTTTCTTT.

The chain has TRBV12-5 and TRBJ1-1; D possibly corresponds to TRBD1 (6 bases). Germline-derived CDR1 and CDR2 are LGHNT and FRNRAP. V was shortened by 3 bases and J by 3 bases, with 17 bases between the two germline ends. The CDR3 consists of 16 residues. The CDR3 DNA is TGTGCTAGTGGTTTACTGCGGGGGGGGGCGCACACTGAAGCTTTCTTT. It is translated as CASGLLRGGAHTEAFF.

This clonotype has just a few counts. The CDR3 region has the DNA TGTGCCAGCAGTTGGGAGGGCTACGAGCAGTACTTC. This sequence encodes CASSWEGYEQYF. This chain joins TRBV6-4 and TRBJ2-7; 7 bases fit TRBD2. The CDR3 is 12 amino acids. Trimming took 5 bases from V and 3 from J; bases not matched to a gene: 1. Germline V gene lookup returns CDR1 MRHNA and CDR2 SNTAGT.

This clonotype was picked up a small number of times. The rearrangement uses TRBV4-1 and TRBJ1-5; the match to TRBD1 covers 9 bases. The CDR3 is made up of 17 amino acids. With 1 base clipped from V and 0 bases from J, the junction kept 4 bases outside the gene matches. In germline, CDR1 is MGHRA, CDR2 YSYEKL. CDR3 in DNA: TGCGCCAGCAGCCAAGGGACAGGGGCGGATAGCAATCAGCCCCAGCATTTT. Protein sequence: CASSQGTGADSNQPQHF.

The chain recombines TRBV29-1 with TRBJ1-5; 7 bases fit TRBD1. The J segment lost 4 bases and the V segment lost 8 bases, leaving 5 bases of the junction unmatched. This CDR3 is built from 12 residues. Germline V gene lookup returns CDR1 SQVTM and CDR2 ANQGSEA. The CDR3 is CSKGTVNQPQHF. CDR3 DNA sequence: TGCAGCAAGGGGACAGTGAATCAGCCCCAGCATTTT.

The J gene is TRBJ1-1, the V gene TRBV6-5; possible D gene TRBD1, 5 bases. V gave up 4 bases and J gave up 0 bases, with 12 bases separating them. This CDR3 region has 15 residues. Germline assignment: CDR1 MNHEY and CDR2 SVGAGI. The CDR3 DNA reads TGTGCCAGCAGTTTTAGTCCAGGGCTGAACACTGAAGCTTTCTTT. Translated: CASSFSPGLNTEAFF.

This clonotype was detected many times. For the CDR3, the DNA is TGTGCCAGTAGTATAGGCGGAAAACTGTTTTTT. Encoded protein: CASSIGGKLFF. The chain couples TRBV19 to TRBJ1-4; D is ambiguous. The V end was cut by 1 base, the J end by 10 bases, with 4 bases between. The CDR3 length is 11 residues. CDR1 LNHDA and CDR2 SQIVND come from the germline V gene (reference sequence).

This clonotype was seen a few times. The chain is built from TRBV19 and TRBJ1-1; D gene unclear. The CDR3 is made up of 12 amino acids. Germline V gene sequence: CDR1 LNHDA, CDR2 SQIVND (reference sequence). V lost 1 base to trimming and J lost 8 bases, with 8 bases between them. CDR3 loop: CASSIAGGEAFF. The CDR3 DNA follows: TGTGCCAGTAGTATAGCGGGAGGGGAAGCTTTCTTT. The complete variable domain, with remaining parts taken from reference TRBV19 and TRBJ1-1, reads DGGITQSPKYLFRKEGQNVTLSCEQNLNHDAMYWYRQDPGQGLRLIYYSQIVNDFQKGDIAEGYSVSREKKESFPLTVTSAQKNPTAFYLCASSIAGGEAFFGQGTRLTVV.

This rearrangement joins TRBV6-6 to TRBJ2-1; no clear D gene. Trimming stripped 6 bases from V and 6 bases from J, with 6 bases between. CDR3 length: 11 residues. Germline assignment: CDR1 MNHNY and CDR2 SVGAGI (reference sequence). This CDR3 is CASSDANEQFF. The CDR3 nucleotides read TGTGCCAGCAGCGATGCCAATGAGCAGTTCTTC.

Points on this clonotype: Compared with germline, one end of the junction differs, possibly owing to a read error. V gene TRBV7-6 combines with J gene TRBJ2-7; 8 bases align to TRBD2. The CDR3 spans 16 residues. Germline V lookup: CDR1 SGHVS, CDR2 FNYEAQ. As DNA, the CDR3 is TGTGCCAGCGGCTTGGGTACTGGACTAGCCCTATACGAGCAGTACTTC. Residues: CASGLGTGLALYEQYF.

The V and J genes are TRBV27 and TRBJ1-1, with 7 bases matching TRBD1. Germline-derived CDR1 and CDR2 are MNHEY and SMNVEV (reference sequence). The V and J ends lost 2 bases and 4 bases, in that order; junction bases with no gene match: 4. The CDR3 extends over 14 amino acids. This CDR3 reads CASSLQGEVTEAFF. CDR3 sequence (DNA): TGTGCCAGCAGTTTACAGGGGGAAGTCACTGAAGCTTTCTTT.

About this clonotype: A read error may explain this, as a much larger clone is one base away. The chain carries TRBV24-1 and TRBJ2-2; 7 bases are a match to TRBD1. CDR1 is KGHDR and CDR2 is SFDVKD in the germline V gene. This CDR3 is built from 14 residues. The V and J ends lost 8 bases and 1 base, in that order; junction bases with no gene match: 3. CDR3 sequence reads: CATTGQLNTGELFF. The CDR3 bases are TGTGCCACCACGGGACAGTTGAACACCGGGGAGCTGTTTTTT.

The rearrangement joins TRBV7-9 to TRBJ2-7; 7 bases match TRBD2. The V gene's germline CDR1 is SEHNR and CDR2 FQNEAQ (reference sequence). The length of the CDR3 is 13 residues. Trimming at V came to 2 bases and at J to 6 bases, leaving 4 bases not matched to a gene. DNA for the CDR3: TGTGCCAGCAGCTTACTCAGGGAGGGCGAGCAGTACTTC. It is translated as CASSLLREGEQYF.

The DNA of the CDR3 is TGCAGCGTTGGGGGGGGGACAGGGGCCGGGGCGCTGTTTTTT. Its translation is CSVGGGTGAGALFF. The chain recombines TRBV29-1 with TRBJ1-4; 10 nucleotides agree with TRBD1. This CDR3 is 14 amino acids long. J was trimmed by 14 bases and V by 4 bases; bases with no gene match: 13. Germline CDR1 and CDR2: SQVTM and ANQGSEA.

This clonotype has more than one count but fewer than ten. The chain has TRBV29-1 and TRBJ1-1; the match to TRBD1 covers 9 bases. After removal of 4 bases from V and 11 bases from J, the junction contained 2 bases not matched to a gene. Germline CDR1 reads SQVTM; CDR2 reads ANQGSEA. The CDR3 is made up of 10 amino acids. CDR3 DNA sequence: TGCAGCGTTGGAACAGGGGGCGCTTTCTTT. Translated, it gives CSVGTGGAFF.

The chain employs TRBV20-1 and TRBJ2-5; 8 bases are a match to TRBD2. The junction had 9 bases not matched to a gene; V was cut back by 6 bases and J by 0 bases. Germline CDR1 DFQATT, CDR2 SNEGSKA (reference sequence). This CDR3 spans 15 amino acids. The CDR3 reads CSAPSAGAYQETQYF. For the CDR3, the DNA is TGCAGTGCCCCCTCAGCGGGGGCGTACCAAGAGACCCAGTACTTC.

The V call is TRBV7-9, the J call TRBJ1-2; no clear D gene. Looked up from germline, CDR1 is SEHNR and CDR2 is FQNEAQ (reference sequence). The CDR3 is made up of 13 amino acids. The V and J ends lost 5 bases and 4 bases respectively, with 11 bases between them. CDR3 bases: TGTGCCAGCAGCATAGGGCAGTCCTATGGCTACACCTTC. Amino acid sequence: CASSIGQSYGYTF.

This clonotype was detected many times. The chain carries TRBV20-1 and TRBJ1-2; 8 bases map to TRBD1. Germline V CDR1 and CDR2: DFQATT, SNEGSKA (reference sequence). This CDR3 spans 14 amino acids. Trimming at V came to 4 bases and at J to 3 bases, leaving 7 bases not matched to a gene. The CDR3 loop is CSATFDRGDYGYTF. The CDR3 DNA reads as TGCAGTGCTACGTTCGACAGGGGTGACTATGGCTACACCTTC.

This clonotype was observed many times. The chain is built from TRBV7-9 and TRBJ1-1; unclear D gene. CDR1 is SEHNR and CDR2 is FQNEAQ in the germline V gene (reference sequence). This CDR3 region has 13 residues. V was pared by 4 bases and J by 8 bases, with 14 bases between. In DNA, the CDR3 is TGTGCCAGCAGCTATGCGGCCGGGGTCGAAGCTTTCTTT. Translated, it gives CASSYAAGVEAFF.

This clonotype was observed many times. The chain carries TRBV10-3 and TRBJ1-2; the match to TRBD1 covers 8 bases. CDR3 length equals 14 residues. Germline V CDR1 and CDR2: ENHRY, SYGVKD. Trimming cost V 9 bases and J 1 base; bases outside gene matches: 7. CDR3 DNA sequence: TGTGCCATAAGACCGGGACAGGATAACTATGGCTACACCTTC. Encoded protein: CAIRPGQDNYGYTF.

The chain links TRBV20-1 to TRBJ2-7; perhaps TRBD2 as D (6 bases). CDR3 length: 12 amino acids. V gave up 7 bases and J gave up 0 bases, with 10 bases separating them. Germline V gives CDR1 DFQATT, CDR2 SNEGSKA (reference sequence). This chain's CDR3 is CSGRDFSYEQYF. In DNA form, the CDR3 reads TGCAGTGGCCGGGACTTCTCCTACGAGCAGTACTTC.

In this sample, this clonotype turned up a few times. The chain couples TRBV6-1 to TRBJ2-7; TRBD1 aligns across 8 bases. The trim removed 6 bases at V and 1 base at J, leaving 8 bases unmatched. The germline gives CDR1 MNHNS, CDR2 SASEGT. CDR3 length: 15 residues. DNA of the CDR3: TGTGCCAGCAGAGAGGGGACAGGTCTATCCTACGAGCAGTACTTC. This gives the protein CASREGTGLSYEQYF.

This clonotype was seen more than once but under ten times. This chain links TRBV7-2 with TRBJ1-1, with no clear D. CDR1 SGHTA and CDR2 FQGNSA come from the germline V gene. V shed 9 bases and J shed 4 bases, with 18 bases lying between them. CDR3 size: 14 residues. The CDR3 loop reads CASSGKLITTEAFF. CDR3 nucleotides: TGTGCCAGTAGTGGTAAATTAATTACCACTGAAGCTTTCTTT.

The chain carries TRBV7-9 and TRBJ1-1; D uncertain. This CDR3 has 10 residues. V was cut by 5 bases and J by 10 bases, with 8 bases left in between. The V gene's germline CDR1 is SEHNR and CDR2 FQNEAQ (reference sequence). The CDR3 sequence: CASSALGAFF. DNA of the CDR3: TGTGCCAGCAGCGCTCTGGGAGCTTTCTTT.

As to this clonotype: A much larger clone differs by one base, so this may be a read error. J is TRBJ1-5 and V is TRBV7-6, with no clear D. Per the germline V gene, CDR1 is SGHVS and CDR2 is FNYEAQ. CDR3 length: 14 amino acids. Here the CDR3 DNA reads TGTGCCAGCAGCCGCTACCCGAGCAGTCAGCCCCAGCATTTT. This codes for CASSRYPSSQPQHF.

The chain joins TRBV29-1 to TRBJ2-2, with D perhaps TRBD2 (6 bases). Germline V lookup: CDR1 SQVTM, CDR2 ANQGSEA. This CDR3 is built from 13 residues. The V gene lost 4 bases and the J gene lost 3 bases, with 9 bases spanning the gap. Written as DNA, the CDR3 is TGCAGCGTTGGCGGGGAGTACACCGGGGAGCTGTTTTTT. It encodes CSVGGEYTGELFF.

The chain combines TRBV20-1 with TRBJ2-6, with D uncertain. CDR3 size: 11 residues. Trimming removed 6 bases at V and 2 bases at J, with 2 bases between. Germline V CDR1 and CDR2: DFQATT, SNEGSKA (reference sequence). The CDR3 spells CSAPGANVLTF. The CDR3 DNA follows: TGCAGTGCCCCTGGGGCCAACGTCCTGACTTTC.

The J gene is TRBJ1-6, the V gene TRBV7-8; 10 bases align to TRBD1. The trim removed 3 bases at V and 10 bases at J, leaving 3 bases unmatched. The CDR3 extends over 14 amino acids. Per the germline V gene, CDR1 is SGHVS and CDR2 is FQNEAQ. Here the CDR3 DNA reads TGTGCCAGCAGCTTGGGGACAGGGGCATCACCCCTCCACTTT. The encoded protein is CASSLGTGASPLHF.